A single sample is the source of the 16 T cell receptor beta chains below, sequenced in a study of blood T cell repertoires in COVID-19. Repertoires were generated with immunoSEQ multiplex PCR, while TCRdb's copy carries only in-frame clones and drops some. The sample yields roughly 250,000 clones, about 88% seen once. The sequencing sample was made of peripheral blood. The receptors stem from a woman aged 35 to 49 who had recovered from COVID-19.

J is TRBJ2-2 and V is TRBV30; D gene uncertain. Germline V gives CDR1 GTSNPN, CDR2 SVGIG (reference sequence). This CDR3 is 14 amino acids long. The V end was cut by 5 bases, the J end by 2 bases, with 12 bases between. CDR3 bases: TGTGCCTGGGAACCGACACCTAACACCGGGGAGCTGTTTTTT. Translating gives CAWEPTPNTGELFF.

V gene TRBV19 combines with J gene TRBJ1-2, with D unclear. The CDR3 contains 17 residues. V was pared by 2 bases and J by 0 bases, with 16 bases between. The germline gives CDR1 LNHDA, CDR2 SQIVND (reference sequence). CDR3 amino acids: CASSINYGVIANYGYTF. The DNA for the CDR3 is TGTGCCAGTAGTATAAACTACGGGGTCATAGCTAACTATGGCTACACCTTC. The complete variable domain, with remaining parts taken from reference TRBV19 and TRBJ1-2, reads DGGITQSPKYLFRKEGQNVTLSCEQNLNHDAMYWYRQDPGQGLRLIYYSQIVNDFQKGDIAEGYSVSREKKESFPLTVTSAQKNPTAFYLCASSINYGVIANYGYTFGSGTRLTVV.

This chain links TRBV9 with TRBJ2-5; 8 nucleotides line up with TRBD1. The CDR3 spans 16 residues. V was clipped by 2 bases and J by 2 bases; unmatched bases: 8. The germline V gene has CDR1 SGDLS and CDR2 YYNGEE. Here the CDR3 DNA reads TGTGCCAGCAGCGTTCGGGACAGGCCGCGTCAAGAGACCCAGTACTTC. Its translation: CASSVRDRPRQETQYF.

V gene TRBV6-2 or TRBV6-3 combines with J gene TRBJ1-2; TRBD1 might be the D (5 bases). CDR1 and CDR2 (germline): MNHEY, SVGEGT. The CDR3 is 14 amino acids. V was cut by 5 bases and J by 8 bases, with 18 bases left in between. This chain's CDR3 is CASSTHTPGKGYTF. The CDR3 DNA reads TGTGCCAGCAGTACCCATACCCCAGGGAAAGGCTACACCTTC.

This clone was counted between two and nine times. The V call is TRBV6-5, the J call TRBJ1-2, with 7 bases matching TRBD1. CDR3 length equals 13 residues. After removal of 5 bases from V and 3 bases from J, the junction contained 3 bases not matched to a gene. The germline V gene encodes CDR1 MNHEY and CDR2 SVGAGI. CDR3 region: CASSNRGDYGYTF. The CDR3 DNA sequence: TGTGCCAGCAGTAACAGGGGAGACTATGGCTACACCTTC.

The CDR3 spells CSASGKTSGSTDTQYF. The CDR3, as DNA: TGCAGTGCTAGTGGGAAAACTAGCGGCAGCACAGATACGCAGTATTTT. The chain joins TRBV20-1 to TRBJ2-3; 8 positions match TRBD2. CDR1 and CDR2 from the germline V gene are DFQATT and SNEGSKA (reference sequence). J was trimmed by 0 bases and V by 3 bases; bases with no gene match: 8. The CDR3 runs to 16 residues.

The rearrangement uses TRBV19 and TRBJ1-4, with a weak D call TRBD1 (6 bases). Germline CDR1 is LNHDA and CDR2 is SQIVND (reference sequence). Deletions cut 2 bases from V and 8 bases from J, with 12 bases between. This CDR3 has 14 residues. The CDR3 loop is CASSITGLPEKLFF. The CDR3 DNA is TGTGCCAGTAGTATAACAGGGCTCCCAGAAAAACTGTTTTTT.

CDR3 sequence reads: CASNLRDLGRGGELFF. Here the CDR3 DNA reads TGTGCCAGCAACCTCCGGGACCTCGGGAGGGGCGGGGAGCTGTTTTTT. This chain links TRBV2 with TRBJ2-2; 8 bases are shared with TRBD2. The germline CDR1 and CDR2 sequences are SNHLY and FYNNEI. V gave up 7 bases and J gave up 7 bases; unmatched junction bases: 14. This CDR3 is built from 16 residues.

The chain combines TRBV5-1 with TRBJ1-5, with TRBD1 identical over 7 bases. Germline trimming cut 4 bases from V and 0 bases from J; bases unmatched to any gene: 4. This CDR3 contains 15 residues. CDR1 and CDR2 (germline): SGHRS, YFSETQ. CDR3 DNA sequence: TGCGCCAGCAGCCGGGACAGCAATAGCAATCAGCCCCAGCATTTT. As protein: CASSRDSNSNQPQHF.

The chain is built from TRBV6-2 or TRBV6-3 and TRBJ2-1; D is uncertain. The CDR3 runs to 14 residues. V lost 2 bases and J 7 bases, leaving 12 bases between the germline ends. Germline values: CDR1 MNHEY, CDR2 SVGEGT. CDR3 nucleotide sequence: TGTGCCAGCAGTTACCCGGCCCCGAGGAATGAGCAGTTCTTC. Protein sequence: CASSYPAPRNEQFF.

The chain couples TRBV21-1 to TRBJ1-4. TRBV21-1 is termed a pseudogene. The CDR3 has 14 amino acids. The CDR3 sequence is CASDPGGTNEKLFF. The CDR3 DNA is TGTGCCAGCGACCCCGGCGGGACTAATGAAAAACTGTTTTTT.

The CDR3 protein is CARSWEAWRQPQHF. The DNA of the CDR3 is TGTGCCAGAAGCTGGGAGGCTTGGAGACAGCCCCAGCATTTT. The rearrangement joins TRBV5-3 to TRBJ1-5; D gene ambiguous. TRBV5-3 is marked as an open reading frame, function uncertain. V was trimmed by 3 bases and J by 7 bases, leaving 14 bases between them. This CDR3 comprises 14 residues.

The chain is built from TRBV2 and TRBJ1-4; TRBD1 matches at 8 bases. Per germline, CDR1 SNHLY and CDR2 FYNNEI. The CDR3 is 14 residues long. Trimming cost V 7 bases and J 4 bases; bases outside gene matches: 5. CDR3: CASISGQVNEKLFF. DNA for the CDR3: TGTGCCAGCATCTCGGGACAGGTTAATGAAAAACTGTTTTTT. Based on the CDR3 plus reference TRBV2 and TRBJ1-4, the full variable domain is EPEVTQTPSHQVTQMGQEVILRCVPISNHLYFYWYRQILGQKVEFLVSFYNNEISEKSEIFDDQFSVERPDGSNFTLKIRSTKLEDSAMYFCASISGQVNEKLFFGSGTQLSVL.

V and J are TRBV18 and TRBJ1-2; 8 nucleotides match TRBD1. The CDR3 length is 17 residues. Per the germline V gene, CDR1 is KGHSH and CDR2 is LQKENI. V shed 2 bases and J 8 bases; nucleotides not matched to a gene: 16. In DNA, the CDR3 is TGTGCCAGCTCACCAGGTGCTCTCCGACAGGGGATATCGGGCTACACCTTC. It encodes CASSPGALRQGISGYTF.

The gene calls are TRBV5-4 and TRBJ2-7; the match to TRBD1 covers 7 bases. V dropped 1 base and J dropped 6; count of bases not matched to a gene: 7. Per germline, CDR1 SGHNT and CDR2 YYREEE (reference sequence). The CDR3 runs 14 residues. This CDR3 reads CASSLRTGVPEQYF. The DNA of the CDR3 is TGTGCCAGCAGCTTGCGAACAGGGGTCCCCGAGCAGTACTTC.

The chain links TRBV29-1 to TRBJ2-2, with 10 bases matching TRBD2. The CDR3 length is 18 residues. Germline CDR1 reads SQVTM; CDR2 reads ANQGSEA. V shed 1 base and J 4 bases; nucleotides not matched to a gene: 12. CDR3 bases: TGCAGCGTTGAAGTGGGGGCTAGCGGGAGTGGGGCCACCGGGGAGCTGTTTTTT. Its protein is CSVEVGASGSGATGELFF.